The rows below give T cell receptor beta chains drawn from one sample of a study of cytomegalovirus exposure and HLA in healthy donors. TCRdb's copy holds only in-frame clones and misses some; the assay was immunoSEQ multiplex PCR. The sample lists 200,000 to 250,000 clones; less than 90% were seen once. The source material was PBMCs. The source is a man aged 18 to 35 in good health and CMV-seropositive. The CDR3 runs from the conserved cysteine through the conserved F or W.

V	length	J	CDR3
TRBV5-8	15	TRBJ1-2	CASSPERQGVLGYTF
TRBV14	12	TRBJ2-1	CASSPHGNEQFF
TRBV9	19	TRBJ2-7	CASSVGIGTSGRFPYEQYF
TRBV15	15	TRBJ2-1	CATSRARERSNEQFF
TRBV19	14	TRBJ1-2	CASTYAGGLRGYTF
TRBV7-9	15	TRBJ2-7	CASSLAHVPSYEQYF
TRBV6-5	14	TRBJ1-2	CASTPGTGLNGYTF
TRBV27	13	TRBJ1-5	CASSSGISQPQHF
TRBV5-1	15	TRBJ2-7	CASSEGTSDWGEQYF
TRBV19	12	TRBJ2-7	CALWGGPYEQYF
TRBV2	14	TRBJ2-1	CASSERSRYNEQFF
TRBV15	15	TRBJ2-5	CATSRDFVGKETQYF
TRBV28	14	TRBJ1-2	CASGRGEGFGGYTF
TRBV29-1	16	TRBJ2-3	CSVVVAGGPSTDTQYF
TRBV27	16	TRBJ1-1	CASSLWGTGLNTEAFF
TRBV27	15	TRBJ2-3	CASSLRLAGVDTQYF
TRBV27	16	TRBJ2-1	CASTGTSGEFYNEQFF
TRBV29-1	11	TRBJ2-7	CSAPEGAEQYF
TRBV27	14	TRBJ2-1	CASSLVDGVYEQFF
TRBV6-5	16	TRBJ2-7	CASSYSKGTSGRAEYF
TRBV18	17	TRBJ2-4	CASSLQGQQLAKNIQYF
TRBV29-1	12	TRBJ2-7	CSVEGVGLEQYF
TRBV2	13	TRBJ1-3	CASSDRSGNTIYF
TRBV6-5	15	TRBJ2-1	CASSPTAGHGNEQFF
TRBV18	15	TRBJ1-1	CASSPRQGSSTEAFF
TRBV5-8	14	TRBJ2-5	CASSRGQGGETQYF
TRBV6-5	16	TRBJ2-7	CASSYAVAVIPYEQYF
TRBV4-3	14	TRBJ2-1	CASSQPGGLSEQFF
TRBV19	14	TRBJ1-2	CASSITGTDYGYTF
TRBV4-3	13	TRBJ2-1	CASSQDGSTGQFF
TRBV27	14	TRBJ2-7	CASSLGQGAYEQYF